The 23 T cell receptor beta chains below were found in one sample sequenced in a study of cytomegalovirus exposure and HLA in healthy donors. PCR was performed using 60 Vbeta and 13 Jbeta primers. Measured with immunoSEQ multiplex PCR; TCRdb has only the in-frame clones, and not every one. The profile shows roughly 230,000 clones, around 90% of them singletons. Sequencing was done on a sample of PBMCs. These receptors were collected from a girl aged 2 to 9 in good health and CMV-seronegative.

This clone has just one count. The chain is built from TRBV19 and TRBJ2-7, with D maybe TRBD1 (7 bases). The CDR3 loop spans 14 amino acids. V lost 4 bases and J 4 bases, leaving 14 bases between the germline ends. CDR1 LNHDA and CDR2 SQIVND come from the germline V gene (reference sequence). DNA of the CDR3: TGTGCCAGTAGTAGCGGGCAGGGGGGATACGAGCAGTACTTC. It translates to CASSSGQGGYEQYF.

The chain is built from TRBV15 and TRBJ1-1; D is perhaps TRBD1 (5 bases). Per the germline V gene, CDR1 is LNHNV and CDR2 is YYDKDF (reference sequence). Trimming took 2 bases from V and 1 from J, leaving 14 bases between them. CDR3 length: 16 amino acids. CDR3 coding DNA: TGTGCCACCAGCAGAAGCGGGGCAGGGAGGAACACTGAAGCTTTCTTT. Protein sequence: CATSRSGAGRNTEAFF.

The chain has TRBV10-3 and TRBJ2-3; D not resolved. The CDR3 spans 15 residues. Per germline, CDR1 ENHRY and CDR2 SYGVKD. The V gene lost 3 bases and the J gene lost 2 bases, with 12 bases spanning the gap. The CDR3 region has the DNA TGTGCCATCAGTGATTCGGAGTTATCCACAGATACGCAGTATTTT. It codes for CAISDSELSTDTQYF.

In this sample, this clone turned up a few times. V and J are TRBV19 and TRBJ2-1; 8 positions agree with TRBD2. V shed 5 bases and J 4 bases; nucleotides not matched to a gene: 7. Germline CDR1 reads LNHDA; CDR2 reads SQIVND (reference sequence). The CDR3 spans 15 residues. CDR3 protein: CASSALAGPYNEQFF. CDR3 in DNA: TGTGCCAGTAGTGCTCTAGCGGGCCCTTACAATGAGCAGTTCTTC.

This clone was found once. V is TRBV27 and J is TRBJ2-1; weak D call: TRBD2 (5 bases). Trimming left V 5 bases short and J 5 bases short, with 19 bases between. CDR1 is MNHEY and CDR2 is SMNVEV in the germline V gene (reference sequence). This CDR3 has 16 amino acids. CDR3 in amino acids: CASSLTRDPLNNEQFF. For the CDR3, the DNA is TGTGCCAGCAGTCTCACTAGGGATCCTCTAAACAATGAGCAGTTCTTC.

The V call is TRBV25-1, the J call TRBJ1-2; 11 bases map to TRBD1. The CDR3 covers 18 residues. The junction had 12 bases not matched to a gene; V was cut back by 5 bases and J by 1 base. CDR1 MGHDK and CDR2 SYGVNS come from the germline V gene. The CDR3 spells CASSSAGTGGLDNYGYTF. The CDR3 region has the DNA TGTGCCAGCAGTTCTGCCGGGACAGGGGGTTTGGATAACTATGGCTACACCTTC.

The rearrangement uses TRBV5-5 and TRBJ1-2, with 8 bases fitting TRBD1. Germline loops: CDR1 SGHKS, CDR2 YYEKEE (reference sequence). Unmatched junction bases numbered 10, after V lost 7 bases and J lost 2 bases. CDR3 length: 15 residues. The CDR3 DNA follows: TGTGCCAGCGGTCTCCTGACAGGGGAGAACTATGGCTACACCTTC. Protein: CASGLLTGENYGYTF. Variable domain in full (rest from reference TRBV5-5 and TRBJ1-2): DAGVTQSPTHLIKTRGQQVTLRCSPISGHKSVSWYQQVLGQGPQFIFQYYEKEERGRGNFPDRFSARQFPNYSSELNVNALLLGDSALYLCASGLLTGENYGYTFGSGTRLTVV.

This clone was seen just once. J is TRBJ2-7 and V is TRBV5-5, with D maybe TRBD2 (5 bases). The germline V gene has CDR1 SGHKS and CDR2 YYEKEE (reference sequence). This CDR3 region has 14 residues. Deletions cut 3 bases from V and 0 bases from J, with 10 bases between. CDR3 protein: CASSSAGRSYEQYF. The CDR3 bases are TGTGCCAGCAGCTCGGCGGGCCGCTCCTACGAGCAGTACTTC.

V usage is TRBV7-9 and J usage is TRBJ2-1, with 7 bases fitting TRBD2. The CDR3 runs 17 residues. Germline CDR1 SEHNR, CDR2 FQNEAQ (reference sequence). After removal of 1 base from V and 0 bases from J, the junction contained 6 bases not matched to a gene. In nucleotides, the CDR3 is TGTGCCAGCAGCTTAGAAGGTGCGGGAGTCTCCTACAATGAGCAGTTCTTC. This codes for CASSLEGAGVSYNEQFF.

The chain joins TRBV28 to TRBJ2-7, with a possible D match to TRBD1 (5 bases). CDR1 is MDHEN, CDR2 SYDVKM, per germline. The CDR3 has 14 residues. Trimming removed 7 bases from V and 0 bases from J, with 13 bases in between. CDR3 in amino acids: CASKKGISSYEQYF. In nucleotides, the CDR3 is TGTGCCAGCAAAAAGGGGATCAGCTCCTACGAGCAGTACTTC.

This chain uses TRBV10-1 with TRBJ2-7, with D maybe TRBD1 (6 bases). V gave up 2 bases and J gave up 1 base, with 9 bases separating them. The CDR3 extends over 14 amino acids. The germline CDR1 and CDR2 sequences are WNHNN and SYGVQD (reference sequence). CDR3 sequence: CASSEVRGSYEQYF. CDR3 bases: TGCGCCAGCAGTGAGGTCAGGGGATCCTACGAGCAGTACTTC.

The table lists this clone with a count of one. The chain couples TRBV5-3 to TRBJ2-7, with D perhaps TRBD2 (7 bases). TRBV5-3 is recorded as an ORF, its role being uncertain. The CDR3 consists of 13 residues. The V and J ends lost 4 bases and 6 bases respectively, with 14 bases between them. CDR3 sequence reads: CARSPRGAAEQYF. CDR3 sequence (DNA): TGTGCCAGAAGCCCCCGGGGGGCGGCCGAGCAGTACTTC.

CDR3: CASSYQEGQLYGYTF. The CDR3 coding sequence is TGTGCCAGCAGTTACCAAGAAGGACAGCTCTATGGCTACACCTTC. The chain combines TRBV6-5 with TRBJ1-2, with D possibly TRBD1 on 6 matching bases. The CDR3 has 15 residues. Germline V CDR1 and CDR2: MNHEY, SVGAGI. V shed 2 bases and J shed 4 bases, with 14 bases lying between them.

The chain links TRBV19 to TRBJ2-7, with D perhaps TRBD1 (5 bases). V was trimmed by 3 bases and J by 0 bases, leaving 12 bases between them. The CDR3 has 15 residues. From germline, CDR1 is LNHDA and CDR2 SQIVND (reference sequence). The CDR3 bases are TGTGCCAGTAGTATGGGTAGGGGCCCCTCCTACGAGCAGTACTTC. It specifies CASSMGRGPSYEQYF.

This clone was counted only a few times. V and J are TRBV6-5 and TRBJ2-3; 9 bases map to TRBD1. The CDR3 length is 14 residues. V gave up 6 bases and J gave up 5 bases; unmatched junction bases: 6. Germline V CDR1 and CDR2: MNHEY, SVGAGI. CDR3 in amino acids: CASRMTGGGDTQYF. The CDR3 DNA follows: TGTGCCAGCAGGATGACAGGGGGGGGAGATACGCAGTATTTT.

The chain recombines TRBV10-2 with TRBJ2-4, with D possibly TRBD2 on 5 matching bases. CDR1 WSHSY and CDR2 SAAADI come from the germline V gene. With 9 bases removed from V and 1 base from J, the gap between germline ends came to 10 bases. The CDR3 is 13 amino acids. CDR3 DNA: TGCGCCAGTTCCTCGGGGGCCAAAAACATTCAGTACTTC. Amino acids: CASSSGAKNIQYF.

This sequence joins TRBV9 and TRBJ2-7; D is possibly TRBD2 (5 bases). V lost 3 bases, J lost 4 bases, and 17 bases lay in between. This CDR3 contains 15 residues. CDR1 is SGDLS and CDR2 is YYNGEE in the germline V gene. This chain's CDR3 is CASSEGATLKYEQYF. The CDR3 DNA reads TGTGCCAGCAGCGAGGGAGCTACACTAAAATACGAGCAGTACTTC. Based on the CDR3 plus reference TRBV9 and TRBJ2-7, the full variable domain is DSGVTQTPKHLITATGQRVTLRCSPRSGDLSVYWYQQSLDQGLQFLIQYYNGEERAKGNILERFSAQQFPDLHSELNLSSLELGDSALYFCASSEGATLKYEQYFGPGTRLTVT.

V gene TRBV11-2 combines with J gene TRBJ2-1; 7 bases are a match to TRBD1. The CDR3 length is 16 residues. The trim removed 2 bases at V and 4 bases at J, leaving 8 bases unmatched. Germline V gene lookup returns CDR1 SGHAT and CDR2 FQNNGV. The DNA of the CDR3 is TGTGCCAGCAGCTTATGGGAAGGGGGCGAGTACAATGAGCAGTTCTTC. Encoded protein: CASSLWEGGEYNEQFF.

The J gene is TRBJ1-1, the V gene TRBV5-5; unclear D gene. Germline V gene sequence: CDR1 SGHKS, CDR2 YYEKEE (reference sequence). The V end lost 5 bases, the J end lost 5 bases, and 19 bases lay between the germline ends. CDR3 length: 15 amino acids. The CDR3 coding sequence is TGTGCCAGCAGTTACCCCGGGAGAGGAGTTACTGAAGCTTTCTTT. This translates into CASSYPGRGVTEAFF.

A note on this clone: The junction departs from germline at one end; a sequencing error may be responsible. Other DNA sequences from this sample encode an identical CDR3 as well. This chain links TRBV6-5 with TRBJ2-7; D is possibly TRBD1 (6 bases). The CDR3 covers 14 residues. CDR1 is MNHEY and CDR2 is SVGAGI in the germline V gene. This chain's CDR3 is CASRRTESPYEQYF. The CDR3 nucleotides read TGCGCCAGCAGAAGGACAGAAAGCCCCTACGAGCAGTACTTC.

The CDR3 DNA reads as TGTGCCAGCAGCGTAGACAGTTCCTATCAGCCCCAGCATTTT. It is translated as CASSVDSSYQPQHF. V gene TRBV9 combines with J gene TRBJ1-5; D not certain. Germline V CDR1 and CDR2: SGDLS, YYNGEE. CDR3 length equals 14 residues. Trimming cost V 0 bases and J 5 bases, with 9 bases left between them.

In DNA, the CDR3 is TGTGCCACCAGCGAAGGGGGCGATACGCAGTATTTT. Encoded protein: CATSEGGDTQYF. The chain recombines TRBV15 with TRBJ2-3, with 7 bases identical to TRBD1. The germline CDR1 and CDR2 sequences are LNHNV and YYDKDF (reference sequence). CDR3 length: 12 amino acids. With 5 bases clipped from V and 6 bases from J, the junction kept 2 bases outside the gene matches.

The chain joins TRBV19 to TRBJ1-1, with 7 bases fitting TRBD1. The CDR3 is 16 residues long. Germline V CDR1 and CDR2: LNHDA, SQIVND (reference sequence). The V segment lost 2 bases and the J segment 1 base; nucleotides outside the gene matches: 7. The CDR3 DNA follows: TGTGCCAGTAGTATAATCCCGGGACAGACGAACACTGAAGCTTTCTTT. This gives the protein CASSIIPGQTNTEAFF.